Presented here are 19 T cell receptor beta chains from one specimen sequenced in a study of CD8+CD57+ T cells in acquired aplastic anemia. Profiling of TCR beta VDJ combinations and CDR3 sequences used genomic DNA as template. TCRdb ran MiXCR on the reads and lists one entry per CDR3 protein. This sample has about 200,000 distinct CDR3 sequences; over 55% occur once, and the top ten carry around three fifths. The authors sequenced patients whose flow cytometry had shown CD8+CD57+ cell expansion. Material: sorted CD4+, CD8+, or CD8+CD57+ T cells (not recorded which) from PBMCs. These receptors all come from a human donor with aplastic anemia.

About this clonotype itself: Possible read error: a much larger clone is one base away. The chain recombines TRBV4-1 with TRBJ1-2, with unresolved D. V lost 0 bases and J lost 4, with 12 bases in between. The germline gives CDR1 MGHRA, CDR2 YSYEKL. The CDR3 is made up of 15 amino acids. CDR3 region: CASSQDPLVTYGYTF. As DNA, the CDR3 is TGCGCCAGCAGCCAAGATCCCCTGGTTACCTATGGCTACACCTTC.

The rearrangement uses TRBV19 and TRBJ1-1; unclear D gene. Between the trimmed V and J ends, which lost 7 bases and 6 bases, there was a span of 9 bases. Germline CDR1 is LNHDA and CDR2 is SQIVND (reference sequence). The CDR3 runs to 11 residues. The CDR3 reads CASISYAEAFF. The CDR3 region has the DNA TGTGCCAGTATTTCGTACGCTGAAGCTTTCTTT.

The rearrangement uses TRBV7-9 and TRBJ2-3; 8 positions match TRBD1. V lost 6 bases, J lost 1 base, and 12 bases stayed unmatched. The CDR3 is 17 amino acids. In germline, CDR1 is SEHNR, CDR2 FQNEAQ (reference sequence). The CDR3, as DNA: TGTGCCAGCAGTTACTCGACAGGGGTTTTTGGCACAGATACGCAGTATTTT. This codes for CASSYSTGVFGTDTQYF.

This clonotype appeared once. The chain has TRBV20-1 and TRBJ2-1, with D possibly being TRBD2 (5 bases). This CDR3 is 15 amino acids long. The V and J ends lost 1 base and 4 bases respectively, with 14 bases between them. Germline V CDR1 and CDR2: DFQATT, SNEGSKA (reference sequence). This CDR3 is CSARGDEGEYNEQFF. The DNA for the CDR3 is TGCAGTGCTAGAGGTGACGAGGGAGAGTACAATGAGCAGTTCTTC.

The table lists this clonotype with a few counts. The V and J genes are TRBV7-3 and TRBJ2-7; D not resolved. The CDR3 extends over 12 amino acids. Trimming shortened V by 5 bases and J by 5 bases, and 10 bases separated the two germline ends. Germline V gives CDR1 SGHTA, CDR2 FQGTGA. The CDR3 DNA reads TGTGCCAGCAGCCTCAATTCTAACGAGCAGTACTTC. Encoded protein: CASSLNSNEQYF.

This clonotype showed up just once. The chain combines TRBV19 with TRBJ2-1, with D hard to call. V was cut by 6 bases and J by 7 bases, with 7 bases left in between. This CDR3 has 11 amino acids. Germline V CDR1 and CDR2: LNHDA, SQIVND (reference sequence). The CDR3 loop is CASSTFNEQFF. The CDR3 nucleotides are TGTGCCAGTAGCACGTTTAATGAGCAGTTCTTC.

J is TRBJ2-7 and V is TRBV29-1; D is uncertain. The germline gives CDR1 SQVTM, CDR2 ANQGSEA. The CDR3 length is 11 residues. The ends were cut back, 7 bases at V and 2 bases at J, with 9 bases in the middle. In DNA, the CDR3 is TGCAGCGGGGGTCAGCCCTACGAGCAGTACTTC. Residues: CSGGQPYEQYF.

This chain links TRBV5-1 with TRBJ2-2; no definite D call. CDR1 and CDR2 (germline): SGHRS, YFSETQ. This CDR3 has 14 amino acids. Trimming removed 5 bases from V and 6 bases from J, with 14 bases in between. In nucleotides, the CDR3 is TGCGCCAGCAGAAGCGCTCTAGTCTCCGGGGAGCTGTTTTTT. Its translation: CASRSALVSGELFF.

This clonotype was detected a few times. The genes are TRBV29-1 and TRBJ2-5; maybe TRBD2 (7 bases). The CDR3 sequence is 13 residues long. The germline V and J ends were trimmed by 4 bases and 5 bases, with 14 bases remaining between them. In germline, CDR1 is SQVTM, CDR2 ANQGSEA. The CDR3, as DNA: TGCAGCGTTGGGGGGAGGGGGTTGGAGACCCAGTACTTC. It translates to CSVGGRGLETQYF. Full variable domain (remainder filled in from reference TRBV29-1 and TRBJ2-5): SAVISQKPSRDICQRGTSLTIQCQVDSQVTMMFWYRQQPGQSLTLIATANQGSEATYESGFVIDKFPISRPNLTFSTLTVSNMSPEDSSIYLCSVGGRGLETQYFGPGTRLLVL.

The rearrangement uses TRBV20-1 and TRBJ2-7; 9 positions match TRBD1. Trimming cost V 3 bases and J 6 bases; bases outside gene matches: 6. This CDR3 spans 13 amino acids. The germline V gene encodes CDR1 DFQATT and CDR2 SNEGSKA (reference sequence). The CDR3 coding sequence is TGCAGTGCTAGCCGGACAGGGGACGGCGAGCAGTACTTC. Its protein product is CSASRTGDGEQYF.

In its sample, this clonotype was seen many times. The chain employs TRBV7-3 and TRBJ2-5; TRBD2 matches at 11 bases. Trimming removed 4 bases from V and 5 bases from J; junction bases left unmatched: 3. Germline CDR1 SGHTA, CDR2 FQGTGA. The CDR3 has 14 amino acids. In DNA, the CDR3 is TGTGCCAGCAGCTCTAGCGGGGGGACGGAGACCCAGTACTTC. Translated, it gives CASSSSGGTETQYF.

The CDR3 is CASSGRDRANEQYF. CDR3 nucleotide sequence: TGTGCCAGCAGTGGCCGGGACAGGGCTAACGAGCAGTACTTC. The chain couples TRBV6-1 to TRBJ2-7; 9 positions match TRBD1. The CDR3 totals 14 residues. Germline V gene data show CDR1 as MNHNS and CDR2 as SASEGT. Trimming removed 4 bases from V and 5 bases from J; junction bases left unmatched: 6.

Details on this clonotype: The CDR3 does not close with the conserved phenylalanine or tryptophan, likely indicating a read error. This sequence joins TRBV7-8 and TRBJ1-1, with D unclear. V lost 4 bases to trimming and J lost 5 bases, with 11 bases between them. This CDR3 is built from 13 residues. Germline V gene sequence: CDR1 SGHVS, CDR2 FQNEAQ. CDR3 sequence (DNA): TGTGCCAGCAGCTACCTGTGGGGTACTGAAGCTTTCTCT. This codes for CASSYLWGTEAFS.

The chain joins TRBV20-1 to TRBJ1-2, with D perhaps matching TRBD1 (6 bases). CDR3 length: 13 residues. V lost 1 base and J lost 8, with 14 bases in between. Germline lookup yields CDR1 DFQATT and CDR2 SNEGSKA (reference sequence). In DNA form, the CDR3 reads TGCAGTGCTAGAGGAGAAGGGGGACGCGGCTACACCTTC. Protein sequence: CSARGEGGRGYTF.

The V call is TRBV2, the J call TRBJ2-7; 7 nucleotides align to TRBD2. Germline V gives CDR1 SNHLY, CDR2 FYNNEI. V shed 8 bases, J shed 6 bases, and the junction held 10 bases outside the gene matches. The CDR3 sequence is 13 residues long. The CDR3 sequence is CASVRGLSSEQYF. The CDR3 bases are TGTGCCAGCGTGCGGGGGTTAAGCAGCGAGCAGTACTTC.

V usage is TRBV9 and J usage is TRBJ2-5, with TRBD2 matching 9 bases. Germline V gene data show CDR1 as SGDLS and CDR2 as YYNGEE. J gave up 5 bases and V 0 bases, and 14 bases lay outside the gene matches. The CDR3 loop spans 18 amino acids. CDR3 bases: TGTGCCAGCAGCGTAGAGGCTAGCGGGGCCGGCTTGGGGGAGACCCAGTACTTC. Amino acid sequence: CASSVEASGAGLGETQYF. The full variable domain, with the rest looked up from reference TRBV9 and TRBJ2-5, is DSGVTQTPKHLITATGQRVTLRCSPRSGDLSVYWYQQSLDQGLQFLIQYYNGEERAKGNILERFSAQQFPDLHSELNLSSLELGDSALYFCASSVEASGAGLGETQYFGPGTRLLVL.

The V and J genes are TRBV5-1 and TRBJ2-7, with TRBD2 as a possible D gene (6 bases). Trimming took off 3 bases at V and 4 bases at J, with 14 bases between the two ends. There are 14 residues in the CDR3. Germline V gene lookup returns CDR1 SGHRS and CDR2 YFSETQ. CDR3 in amino acids: CASSSSDGGYEQYF. CDR3 DNA sequence: TGCGCCAGCAGCTCATCGGACGGGGGATACGAGCAGTACTTC.

V and J are TRBV10-3 and TRBJ2-7; D not certain. The germline V gene encodes CDR1 ENHRY and CDR2 SYGVKD. V lost 10 bases, J lost 0 bases, and 13 bases lay in between. The CDR3 covers 13 residues. This CDR3 is CASTSRHSYEQYF. CDR3 DNA sequence: TGTGCCAGCACCAGCAGACACTCCTACGAGCAGTACTTC.

This clonotype was counted ten times or more. The chain couples TRBV19 to TRBJ2-7, with D possibly being TRBD1 or TRBD2 (5 bases each). CDR3 size: 13 residues. V lost 5 bases, J lost 4 bases, and 12 bases lay in between. Looked up from germline, CDR1 is LNHDA and CDR2 is SQIVND (reference sequence). The CDR3 nucleotides read TGTGCCAGTAGTGTGGGACGGTATTACGAGCAGTACTTC. Translated: CASSVGRYYEQYF. Filled out from reference TRBV19 and TRBJ2-7, the complete variable domain reads DGGITQSPKYLFRKEGQNVTLSCEQNLNHDAMYWYRQDPGQGLRLIYYSQIVNDFQKGDIAEGYSVSREKKESFPLTVTSAQKNPTAFYLCASSVGRYYEQYFGPGTRLTVT.